A single sample gave rise to the 2 T cell receptor beta chains below, sequenced in a study of shared clonotypes between healthy human individuals. The data were produced by immunoSEQ multiplex PCR, yet TCRdb's version contains in-frame clones alone and is incomplete. This sample has approximately 1.4 million clones, with under 99% found just once. What was sequenced was naive CD4+ T cells sorted from blood. As for subset: CD45RA+ positively selected. The source is a man younger than 45 in good health.

This rearrangement joins TRBV18 to TRBJ1-2; possibly TRBD1 for D (5 bases). Germline values: CDR1 KGHSH, CDR2 LQKENI. The V end was cut by 3 bases, the J end by 4 bases, with 15 bases between. The CDR3 totals 15 residues. Here the CDR3 DNA reads TGTGCCAGCTCACCCACCCAGGGTAGCCCCTATGGCTACACCTTC. Protein: CASSPTQGSPYGYTF.

V usage is TRBV19 and J usage is TRBJ2-7, with a tentative D call TRBD1 (6 bases). Trimming took off 3 bases at V and 7 bases at J, with 22 bases between the two ends. Germline V lookup: CDR1 LNHDA, CDR2 SQIVND (reference sequence). This CDR3 region has 16 residues. The CDR3 DNA reads as TGTGCCAGTAGTATCCATCTGGGGGCGCAAGTAGGAGAGCAGTACTTC. It specifies CASSIHLGAQVGEQYF.